These T cell receptor beta chains were read from a single sample in a study of T cell responses to AZD1222 COVID-19 vaccine. Using immunoSEQ multiplex PCR, the repertoire was profiled, and TCRdb retains in-frame clones only, with some absent. The data hold approximately 260,000 clones, with 85% to 95% observed a single time. This specimen consisted of peripheral blood, obtained on day 0 of AZD1222 vaccination. All receptors come from an adult in good health. Each CDR3 is given with its conserved first and last residue. A D gene is named only where the DNA matches it firmly. Clone size appears in some rows only: once, few, many, or a class for an expanded clone.

D gene: TRBD2
J gene: TRBJ2-7
V gene: TRBV24-1
clone size: -
CDR3 DNA: TGTGCCACCAGTGATGGACTAGCGGGAGGCCTCCTGGGGCAGTACTTC
CDR3 protein: CATSDGLAGGLLGQYF

D gene: -
J gene: TRBJ1-5
V gene: TRBV19
clone size: -
CDR3 DNA: TGTGCCAGTAGTATGACAGTTTATAGCAATCAGCCCCAGCATTTT
CDR3 protein: CASSMTVYSNQPQHF

D gene: TRBD1
J gene: TRBJ2-7
V gene: TRBV15
clone size: -
CDR3 DNA: TGTGCCACCAGCAGCCCGGGACAGCCCTACGAGCAGTACTTC
CDR3 protein: CATSSPGQPYEQYF

D gene: -
J gene: TRBJ2-4
V gene: TRBV6-5
clone size: -
CDR3 DNA: TGTGCCAGCAGTTTCCCACAGGGAATGGCCAAAAACATTCAGTACTTC
CDR3 protein: CASSFPQGMAKNIQYF

D gene: -
J gene: TRBJ2-5
V gene: TRBV18
clone size: -
CDR3 DNA: TGTGCCAGCTCAGCCGGACAGCCCCAAGAGACCCAGTACTTC
CDR3 protein: CASSAGQPQETQYF

D gene: -
J gene: TRBJ1-5
V gene: TRBV5-1
clone size: -
CDR3 DNA: TGCGCCAGCAGCTACGGACGGGATCAGCCCCAGCATTTT
CDR3 protein: CASSYGRDQPQHF

D gene: -
J gene: TRBJ1-5
V gene: TRBV2
clone size: -
CDR3 DNA: TGTGCCAGCAGTTATTTGGCAACATATAGCAATCAGCCCCAGCATTTT
CDR3 protein: CASSYLATYSNQPQHF

D gene: -
J gene: TRBJ1-3
V gene: TRBV18
clone size: -
CDR3 DNA: TGTGCCAGCTCACCACAGGACAGAGGAAACACCATATATTTT
CDR3 protein: CASSPQDRGNTIYF

D gene: TRBD2
J gene: TRBJ2-3
V gene: TRBV24-1
clone size: -
CDR3 DNA: TGTGCCACCAGGGCGGGGGGGCCAACAGATACGCAGTATTTT
CDR3 protein: CATRAGGPTDTQYF

D gene: -
J gene: TRBJ2-2
V gene: TRBV3-1/TRBV3-2
clone size: -
CDR3 DNA: TGTGCCAGCAGCACCTTTTCGGGGGCAAGCGGGGAGCTGTTTTTT
CDR3 protein: CASSTFSGASGELFF

D gene: TRBD2
J gene: TRBJ2-3
V gene: TRBV29-1
clone size: -
CDR3 DNA: TGCAGCGTTGCTTTGGCTAGCGGGACTTATACGCAGTATTTT
CDR3 protein: CSVALASGTYTQYF

D gene: -
J gene: TRBJ1-1
V gene: TRBV5-1
clone size: -
CDR3 DNA: TGCGCCAGCAGCTTTGGGACCCTGGGGACTGAAGCTTTCTTT
CDR3 protein: CASSFGTLGTEAFF

D gene: -
J gene: TRBJ1-4
V gene: TRBV20-1
clone size: -
CDR3 DNA: TGCAGTGCTAGTCAGGGTACAACTAATGAAAAACTGTTTTTT
CDR3 protein: CSASQGTTNEKLFF

D gene: -
J gene: TRBJ1-4
V gene: TRBV6-2/TRBV6-3
clone size: -
CDR3 DNA: TGTGCCAGCAGGCCTCCCGGAAGGACTAATGAAAAACTGTTTTTT
CDR3 protein: CASRPPGRTNEKLFF

D gene: -
J gene: TRBJ1-5
V gene: TRBV19
clone size: -
CDR3 DNA: TGTGCCAGTAGTATTGAAGGGGCCGGGAATCAGCCCCAGCATTTT
CDR3 protein: CASSIEGAGNQPQHF

D gene: TRBD1
J gene: TRBJ2-2
V gene: TRBV5-4
clone size: -
CDR3 DNA: TGTGCCAGCAGCTTGGGGGACAGCACCGGGGAGCTGTTTTTT
CDR3 protein: CASSLGDSTGELFF

D gene: -
J gene: TRBJ2-3
V gene: TRBV7-9
clone size: once
CDR3 DNA: TGTGCCACCCATACAGATACGCAGTATTTT
CDR3 protein: CATHTDTQYF

D gene: -
J gene: TRBJ1-1
V gene: TRBV28
clone size: once
CDR3 DNA: TGTGCCAGCAGTTTATTCAGGGTTTCGAACACTGAAGCTTTCTTT
CDR3 protein: CASSLFRVSNTEAFF

D gene: TRBD1
J gene: TRBJ2-1
V gene: TRBV19
clone size: few
CDR3 DNA: TGTGCCAGTAGTTCGAGGACAGGGGGCGTCCACAATGAGCAGTTCTTC
CDR3 protein: CASSSRTGGVHNEQFF

D gene: -
J gene: TRBJ1-2
V gene: TRBV2
clone size: -
CDR3 DNA: TGTGCCAGCAGTGAACTTCCAGGGGTCGGCTACACCTTC
CDR3 protein: CASSELPGVGYTF

D gene: -
J gene: TRBJ2-3
V gene: TRBV2
clone size: -
CDR3 DNA: TGTGCCAGCAGTGAACGAGGGACAGATACGCAGTATTTT
CDR3 protein: CASSERGTDTQYF

D gene: -
J gene: TRBJ2-1
V gene: TRBV15
clone size: -
CDR3 DNA: TGTGCCACCAGCAGAGATCGGCCGAGCTCCTACAATGAGCAGTTCTTC
CDR3 protein: CATSRDRPSSYNEQFF

D gene: -
J gene: TRBJ2-7
V gene: TRBV5-1
clone size: -
CDR3 DNA: TGCGCCAGCACCCTTGGGGATAAGCAGTACTTC
CDR3 protein: CASTLGDKQYF

D gene: -
J gene: TRBJ1-1
V gene: TRBV7-9
clone size: -
CDR3 DNA: TGTGCCAGCAGCCCTAGTGGGGAGGGCACTGAAGCTTTCTTT
CDR3 protein: CASSPSGEGTEAFF

D gene: -
J gene: TRBJ2-7
V gene: TRBV3-1/TRBV3-2
clone size: -
CDR3 DNA: TGTGCCAGCAGCCGCAGCTCCTACGAGCAGTACTTC
CDR3 protein: CASSRSSYEQYF

D gene: -
J gene: TRBJ2-1
V gene: TRBV19
clone size: -
CDR3 DNA: TGTGCCAGTAGTATCTTCCACCTAAAGCGGACCGCCTACAATGAGCAGTTCTTC
CDR3 protein: CASSIFHLKRTAYNEQFF

D gene: TRBD1
J gene: TRBJ1-5
V gene: TRBV28
clone size: -
CDR3 DNA: TGTGCCAGCAGTCAAGCAGGGGGAAGAAATCAGCCCCAGCATTTT
CDR3 protein: CASSQAGGRNQPQHF

D gene: TRBD1
J gene: TRBJ2-3
V gene: TRBV15
clone size: -
CDR3 DNA: TGTGCCACCAGCAGAGTCCCAGGGACAGGGAGGACAGATACGCAGTATTTT
CDR3 protein: CATSRVPGTGRTDTQYF

D gene: -
J gene: TRBJ2-3
V gene: TRBV7-3
clone size: -
CDR3 DNA: TGTGCCAGCAGCTTAAGGTCCGGGAGCACAGATACGCAGTATTTT
CDR3 protein: CASSLRSGSTDTQYF

D gene: -
J gene: TRBJ2-5
V gene: TRBV6-5
clone size: -
CDR3 DNA: TGTGCCAGCAGTCGAAACCGGGACCCACGGGAGACCCAGTACTTC
CDR3 protein: CASSRNRDPRETQYF

D gene: TRBD1
J gene: TRBJ1-5
V gene: TRBV19
clone size: -
CDR3 DNA: TGTGCCAGTAGTATAAGGGACAGGGTAGGACCCAATCAGCCCCAGCATTTT
CDR3 protein: CASSIRDRVGPNQPQHF

D gene: -
J gene: TRBJ1-5
V gene: TRBV4-1
clone size: -
CDR3 DNA: TGCGCCAGCAGCCAAGTGCAGCCCGCGCCCCAGCATTTT
CDR3 protein: CASSQVQPAPQHF

D gene: TRBD1
J gene: TRBJ1-2
V gene: TRBV5-1
clone size: once
CDR3 DNA: TGCGCCAGCAGCTTGGAAGGGGGACAGCGGACCTATGGCTACACCTTC
CDR3 protein: CASSLEGGQRTYGYTF

D gene: -
J gene: TRBJ1-5
V gene: TRBV7-8
clone size: -
CDR3 DNA: TGTGCCAGCAGCTTAAGGCAGACCAATCAGCCCCAGCATTTT
CDR3 protein: CASSLRQTNQPQHF

D gene: -
J gene: TRBJ1-2
V gene: TRBV25-1
clone size: -
CDR3 DNA: TGTGCCAGCAGTCCTACGGGGGTAAACTATGGCTACACCTTC
CDR3 protein: CASSPTGVNYGYTF

D gene: -
J gene: TRBJ1-2
V gene: TRBV6-2/TRBV6-3
clone size: -
CDR3 DNA: TGTGCCAGCAGCCGTCCAGGGTTCGATGGCTACACCTTC
CDR3 protein: CASSRPGFDGYTF

D gene: -
J gene: TRBJ1-5
V gene: TRBV21-1
clone size: -
CDR3 DNA: TGTGCCAGCAGCAAGGGGGTGAGTCTCAATCAGCCCCAGCATTTT
CDR3 protein: CASSKGVSLNQPQHF

D gene: TRBD2
J gene: TRBJ2-1
V gene: TRBV7-9
clone size: -
CDR3 DNA: TGTGCCAGCAGCTCTAGACTAGCGGGGGGGCCAAACAATGAGCAGTTCTTC
CDR3 protein: CASSSRLAGGPNNEQFF

D gene: TRBD1
J gene: TRBJ2-5
V gene: TRBV7-3
clone size: -
CDR3 DNA: TGTGCCAGCAGCTCTGGACAGGGAGAGACCCAGTACTTC
CDR3 protein: CASSSGQGETQYF

D gene: TRBD2
J gene: TRBJ2-2
V gene: TRBV7-9
clone size: -
CDR3 DNA: TGTGCCAGCAGCTCTCTAGCGGGGAACACCGGGGAGCTGTTTTTT
CDR3 protein: CASSSLAGNTGELFF

D gene: TRBD1
J gene: TRBJ1-4
V gene: TRBV28
clone size: -
CDR3 DNA: TGTGCCAGCTGGACAGGCCCGGGCGCATCGGAAAAACTGTTTTTT
CDR3 protein: CASWTGPGASEKLFF

D gene: -
J gene: TRBJ2-7
V gene: TRBV7-8
clone size: -
CDR3 DNA: TGTGCCAGCAGCACACGCTGGGACACCCCCTACGAGCAGTACTTC
CDR3 protein: CASSTRWDTPYEQYF

D gene: -
J gene: TRBJ1-1
V gene: TRBV9
clone size: -
CDR3 DNA: TGTGCCAGCAGCGTAGAGTTGTCGGGCACTGAAGCTTTCTTT
CDR3 protein: CASSVELSGTEAFF

D gene: -
J gene: TRBJ1-2
V gene: TRBV14
clone size: -
CDR3 DNA: TGTGCCAGCAGCCAAGATACGGGAGGCCTTAACTATGGCTACACCTTC
CDR3 protein: CASSQDTGGLNYGYTF

D gene: -
J gene: TRBJ2-1
V gene: TRBV7-9
clone size: -
CDR3 DNA: TGTGCCAGCAGCGACGGGAGCCCTTACAATGAGCAGTTCTTC
CDR3 protein: CASSDGSPYNEQFF

D gene: -
J gene: TRBJ2-1
V gene: TRBV9
clone size: -
CDR3 DNA: TGTGCCAGCAGCGTAGCTCGACACAACAATGAGCAGTTCTTC
CDR3 protein: CASSVARHNNEQFF

D gene: TRBD2
J gene: TRBJ2-4
V gene: TRBV5-1
clone size: -
CDR3 DNA: TGCGCCAGCAGCTTGGTCGCTAGCGGGGGGGCCGCGTCTCAGTACTTC
CDR3 protein: CASSLVASGGAASQYF

D gene: TRBD2
J gene: TRBJ2-7
V gene: TRBV28
clone size: -
CDR3 DNA: TGTGCCAGCAGTTTACTAGCGGGGTCTGTCTACGAGCAGTACTTC
CDR3 protein: CASSLLAGSVYEQYF

D gene: -
J gene: TRBJ1-2
V gene: TRBV28
clone size: -
CDR3 DNA: TGTGCCACGGACTTAGCTAACTATGGCTACACCTTC
CDR3 protein: CATDLANYGYTF

D gene: -
J gene: TRBJ1-1
V gene: TRBV28
clone size: few
CDR3 DNA: TGTGCCAGCACGGCGGGACATAGTCTGAGTGAAGCTTTCTTT
CDR3 protein: CASTAGHSLSEAFF

D gene: -
J gene: TRBJ2-5
V gene: TRBV5-1
clone size: -
CDR3 DNA: TGCGCCAGCAGCCTCCGTCAGGGTGAGACCCAGTACTTC
CDR3 protein: CASSLRQGETQYF

D gene: -
J gene: TRBJ2-7
V gene: TRBV5-1
clone size: -
CDR3 DNA: TGCGCCAGCAGCCCTCGAGGGGGAGGGTACGAGCAGTACTTC
CDR3 protein: CASSPRGGGYEQYF

D gene: -
J gene: TRBJ1-3
V gene: TRBV6-5
clone size: -
CDR3 DNA: TGTGCCAGCCCTAGTCCAGGGATTGGAAACACCATATATTTT
CDR3 protein: CASPSPGIGNTIYF

D gene: -
J gene: TRBJ2-3
V gene: TRBV2
clone size: once
CDR3 DNA: TGTGCCAGCAGGGACAGATCAGATACGCAGTATTTT
CDR3 protein: CASRDRSDTQYF

D gene: TRBD2
J gene: TRBJ2-7
V gene: TRBV11-3
clone size: -
CDR3 DNA: TGTGCCAGCAGCCTCGGGGGGGGCGAGCAGTACTTC
CDR3 protein: CASSLGGGEQYF

D gene: -
J gene: TRBJ2-1
V gene: TRBV28
clone size: -
CDR3 DNA: TGTGCCAGCAGTTCCTTGCGCCGTTCCTACAATGAGCAGTTCTTC
CDR3 protein: CASSSLRRSYNEQFF

D gene: TRBD1
J gene: TRBJ2-5
V gene: TRBV28
clone size: -
CDR3 DNA: TGTGCCAGCAACCCACGGACAGGCCAATGGATACGAAGAAAGACCCAGTACTTC
CDR3 protein: CASNPRTGQWIRRKTQYF

D gene: -
J gene: TRBJ1-5
V gene: TRBV3-1/TRBV3-2
clone size: -
CDR3 DNA: TGTGCCAGCAGCCGCTCCGGAGGTAGCAATCAGCCCCAGCATTTT
CDR3 protein: CASSRSGGSNQPQHF

D gene: -
J gene: TRBJ1-2
V gene: TRBV11-2
clone size: -
CDR3 DNA: TGTGCCAGCAGCTTAGACAGGGATGGGGGCTACACCTTC
CDR3 protein: CASSLDRDGGYTF